Described below is a single TCR beta chain sequence and its context. Its antigen is unknown. The CDR3 is 13 amino acids. CDR1 SGHAT and CDR2 FQNNGV come from the germline V gene. The V gene lost 5 bases and the J gene lost 6 bases, with 10 bases spanning the gap. Primers included in the PCR were 60 Vbeta and 13 Jbeta primers. Source study methods: Around 10 million of the 80 million or so unique TCR beta chains counted in a later analysis were shared. TCRdb's table, derived via immunoSEQ multiplex PCR, lists solely in-frame clones and lacks some. V and J calls and clone size follow that table, whereas D and trimming were derived from the DNA. The sample shows 150,000 to 200,000 clones, 81% of them seen only once. Those who donated were healthy bone marrow donors. These data belong to a study of cytomegalovirus exposure and HLA in healthy donors. General study findings and limits: Analyzed later, most CMV-associated TCR beta chains appeared HLA-restricted. In a later analysis, donors in an Asian-associated ancestry cluster reportedly had fewer N-insertions in productive TCRs than the cohort mean.

The sequenced sample consisted of PBMCs. The J gene is TRBJ2-2, the V gene TRBV11-2, with a tentative D call TRBD2 (5 bases). This TCR came from a woman aged 18-29 years in good health and CMV-seropositive. The CDR3 reads CASSPLRAGELFF. CDR3 in DNA: TGTGCCAGCAGCCCCCTGAGGGCCGGGGAGCTGTTTTTT.